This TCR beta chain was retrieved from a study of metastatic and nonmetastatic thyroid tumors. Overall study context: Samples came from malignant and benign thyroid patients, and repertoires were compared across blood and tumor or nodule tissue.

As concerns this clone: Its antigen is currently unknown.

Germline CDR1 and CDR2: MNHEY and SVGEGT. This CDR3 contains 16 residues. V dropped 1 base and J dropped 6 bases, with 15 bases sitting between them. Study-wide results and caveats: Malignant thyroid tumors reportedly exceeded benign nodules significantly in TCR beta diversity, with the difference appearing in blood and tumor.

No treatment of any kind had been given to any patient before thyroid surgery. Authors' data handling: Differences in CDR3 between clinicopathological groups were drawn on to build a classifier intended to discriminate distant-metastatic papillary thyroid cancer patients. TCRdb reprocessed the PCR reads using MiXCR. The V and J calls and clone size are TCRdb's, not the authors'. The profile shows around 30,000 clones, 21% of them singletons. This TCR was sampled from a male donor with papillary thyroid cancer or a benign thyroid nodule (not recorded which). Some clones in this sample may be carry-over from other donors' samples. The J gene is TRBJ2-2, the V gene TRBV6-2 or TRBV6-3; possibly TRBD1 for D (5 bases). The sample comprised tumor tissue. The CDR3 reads CASSYCDPIQAGELFF. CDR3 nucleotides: TGTGCCAGCAGTTACTGTGACCCTATACAGGCCGGGGAGCTGTTTTTT.